These 17 T cell receptor beta chains were sequenced from one sample in a study of OX40 agonist ivuxolimab in advanced cancers. Repertoires were generated with immunoSEQ multiplex PCR, while TCRdb's copy carries only in-frame clones and drops some. In the table there are some 44,000 clones, more than 80% of which are singletons. Sequencing was performed on CD4+ or CD8+ T cells sorted from blood, taken in a trial of the OX40 agonist ivuxolimab. The receptors shown here come from an adult with an advanced solid tumor such as melanoma, head and neck, liver or kidney cancer.

V is TRBV28 and J is TRBJ1-4; D not certain. CDR3 length: 15 amino acids. Trimming removed 1 base at V and 1 base at J, with 7 bases between. Germline V gene sequence: CDR1 MDHEN, CDR2 SYDVKM. The CDR3 DNA sequence: TGTGCCAGCAGTTTATACGGGAGAACTAATGAAAAACTGTTTTTT. It yields the protein CASSLYGRTNEKLFF.

CDR3 region: CASSIDGRRYNEQFF. The CDR3 nucleotides are TGTGCCAGTAGTATTGACGGGAGGCGGTACAATGAGCAGTTCTTC. This chain joins TRBV19 and TRBJ2-1; 7 bases are a match to TRBD2. The CDR3 totals 15 residues. Germline V gene data show CDR1 as LNHDA and CDR2 as SQIVND (reference sequence). The V gene end was trimmed by 3 bases and the J gene end by 4 bases; junction bases not matched to a gene: 6. The complete variable domain, with remaining parts taken from reference TRBV19 and TRBJ2-1, reads DGGITQSPKYLFRKEGQNVTLSCEQNLNHDAMYWYRQDPGQGLRLIYYSQIVNDFQKGDIAEGYSVSREKKESFPLTVTSAQKNPTAFYLCASSIDGRRYNEQFFGPGTRLTVL.

This chain connects TRBV30 to TRBJ2-1; TRBD1 is a possible D gene (6 bases). The germline V and J ends were trimmed by 1 base and 9 bases, with 16 bases remaining between them. The CDR3 runs 14 residues. Germline V gene sequence: CDR1 GTSNPN, CDR2 SVGIG (reference sequence). The CDR3 nucleotides read TGTGCCTGGAGTGACGGTACAGGGAGCGGTGAGCAGTTCTTC. It codes for CAWSDGTGSGEQFF. Full variable domain (remainder filled in from reference TRBV30 and TRBJ2-1): SQTIHQWPATLVQPVGSPLSLECTVEGTSNPNLYWYRQAAGRGLQLLFYSVGIGQISSEVPQNLSASRPQDRQFILSSKKLLLSDSGFYLCAWSDGTGSGEQFFGPGTRLTVL.

This clone was seen a single time. This rearrangement joins TRBV6-1 to TRBJ2-3, with D perhaps being TRBD1 or TRBD2 (5 bases each). V lost 4 bases, J lost 2 bases, and 16 bases lay in between. This CDR3 comprises 16 residues. The germline gives CDR1 MNHNS, CDR2 SASEGT. CDR3 bases: TGTGCCAGCAGTGTGGACGAGGGGCTCCTCACAGATACGCAGTATTTT. It codes for CASSVDEGLLTDTQYF.

The rearrangement uses TRBV6-1 and TRBJ1-1; TRBD1 matches 9 bases. CDR3 length: 14 amino acids. Germline assignment: CDR1 MNHNS and CDR2 SASEGT. Trimming cost V 9 bases and J 2 bases; bases outside gene matches: 7. CDR3 DNA sequence: TGTGCCAGTTTCCCTACAGGGGGCAACACTGAAGCTTTCTTT. Translation: CASFPTGGNTEAFF.

The chain carries TRBV7-8 and TRBJ2-3; tentative D call: TRBD1 (6 bases). The CDR3 sequence is 15 residues long. The germline V gene encodes CDR1 SGHVS and CDR2 FQNEAQ. V lost 5 bases and J 6 bases, leaving 18 bases between the germline ends. The CDR3 DNA reads TGTGCCAGCAGCGCGGACAGATCGGAAAGGGATACGCAGTATTTT. As protein: CASSADRSERDTQYF.

In this sample, this clone turned up once. The rearrangement links TRBV2 to TRBJ1-3; no reliable D call. V was pared by 6 bases and J by 2 bases, with 8 bases between. CDR1 is SNHLY, CDR2 FYNNEI, per germline. The CDR3 sequence is 13 residues long. The DNA for the CDR3 is TGTGCCAGCAGGGACCGTACTGGAAACACCATATATTTT. Translating it yields CASRDRTGNTIYF.

The chain combines TRBV28 with TRBJ1-6; D is unclear. V was clipped by 3 bases and J by 9 bases, with 6 bases between them. Germline V lookup: CDR1 MDHEN, CDR2 SYDVKM. CDR3 length equals 12 residues. CDR3 in DNA: TGTGCCAGCAGTTTCGGCTCTTCACCCCTCCACTTT. Its translation is CASSFGSSPLHF.

The V and J genes are TRBV7-9 and TRBJ2-2, with D unclear. The germline CDR1 and CDR2 sequences are SEHNR and FQNEAQ (reference sequence). This CDR3 spans 15 amino acids. The V end was cut by 5 bases, the J end by 0 bases, with 10 bases between. CDR3: CASSPAPANTGELFF. The CDR3 nucleotides read TGTGCCAGCAGCCCGGCTCCGGCGAACACCGGGGAGCTGTTTTTT.

The J gene is TRBJ2-2, the V gene TRBV5-1; 11 bases fit TRBD1. V lost 0 bases to trimming and J lost 6 bases; unmatched junction nucleotides: 7. The germline V gene has CDR1 SGHRS and CDR2 YFSETQ. This CDR3 has 17 amino acids. CDR3 residues: CASSLATGQGVSGELFF. The CDR3 region has the DNA TGCGCCAGCAGCTTGGCGACGGGACAGGGGGTTTCCGGGGAGCTGTTTTTT.

The rearrangement joins TRBV28 to TRBJ1-2, with D unresolved. Looked up from germline, CDR1 is MDHEN and CDR2 is SYDVKM. This CDR3 comprises 11 residues. Trimming stripped 7 bases from V and 2 bases from J, with 5 bases between. CDR3 sequence reads: CASTQNYGYTF. The CDR3 bases are TGTGCCAGCACCCAGAACTATGGCTACACCTTC.

The chain uses TRBV7-2 and TRBJ1-2; tentatively, D is TRBD1 (5 bases). V was clipped by 5 bases and J by 6 bases, with 25 bases between them. The germline CDR1 and CDR2 sequences are SGHTA and FQGNSA. This CDR3 has 17 residues. The DNA for the CDR3 is TGTGCCAGCAGCCCCGGGACCGCAGAAGCTAAGGTCGATGGCTACACCTTC. Protein: CASSPGTAEAKVDGYTF.

This chain joins TRBV6-1 and TRBJ2-7; D is unresolved. Germline assignment: CDR1 MNHNS and CDR2 SASEGT. The CDR3 is 13 amino acids. V lost 1 base and J 0 bases, leaving 4 bases between the germline ends. This CDR3 reads CASSEGGSYEQYF. The CDR3 nucleotides read TGTGCCAGCAGTGAAGGGGGCTCCTACGAGCAGTACTTC.

The chain links TRBV6-6 to TRBJ2-5; a possible D gene is TRBD2 (6 bases). The CDR3 runs 15 residues. The germline gives CDR1 MNHNY, CDR2 SVGAGI (reference sequence). Deletions cut 6 bases from V and 4 bases from J, with 18 bases between. The CDR3, as DNA: TGTGCCAGCAGATCCAGCGGGTCCATCGGAGAGACCCAGTACTTC. The encoded protein is CASRSSGSIGETQYF.

The chain employs TRBV6-1 and TRBJ2-7; unclear D gene. The CDR3 covers 13 residues. CDR1 and CDR2 (germline): MNHNS, SASEGT. V lost 5 bases, J lost 0 bases, and 8 bases lay in between. CDR3 loop: CASSYAPSYEQYF. The CDR3 DNA is TGTGCCAGCAGTTATGCACCCTCCTACGAGCAGTACTTC.

The sample holds one count of this clone. The chain carries TRBV6-1 and TRBJ2-1, with TRBD1 identical over 8 bases. Germline-derived CDR1 and CDR2 are MNHNS and SASEGT. The CDR3 length is 13 residues. The J segment lost 7 bases and the V segment lost 6 bases, leaving 5 bases of the junction unmatched. The CDR3 DNA sequence: TGTGCCAGCAGGGGGACAGGAGTGAATGAGCAGTTCTTC. This codes for CASRGTGVNEQFF.

This clone came up once. The CDR3 protein is CASRQPSYGYTF. CDR3 nucleotides: TGTGCCAGCCGACAGCCCTCCTATGGCTACACCTTC. The V and J genes are TRBV28 and TRBJ1-2; possibly TRBD1 for D (5 bases). CDR1 is MDHEN and CDR2 is SYDVKM in the germline V gene. The V gene lost 8 bases and the J gene lost 4 bases, with 11 bases spanning the gap. The CDR3 sequence is 12 residues long.